Shown below are 11 T cell receptor beta chains from a single sample sequenced in a study of blood T cell repertoires in COVID-19. Method: immunoSEQ multiplex PCR; TCRdb's copy keeps in-frame clones and lacks some. This table has 200,000 or so clones, more than 85% appearing once. The sequenced sample consisted of peripheral blood. These receptor sequences come from a man between 65 and 79 years old with active or convalescent COVID-19.

V gene TRBV19 combines with J gene TRBJ2-5; TRBD2 agrees at 11 bases. V shed 3 bases and J 2 bases; nucleotides not matched to a gene: 5. The CDR3 sequence is 16 residues long. Germline loops: CDR1 LNHDA, CDR2 SQIVND (reference sequence). The chain's CDR3 is CASSIALAGGQETQYF. In DNA, the CDR3 is TGTGCCAGTAGTATCGCATTAGCGGGAGGGCAAGAGACCCAGTACTTC.

The genes are TRBV2 and TRBJ1-2; D unresolved. V was pared by 7 bases and J by 5 bases, with 11 bases between. Germline assignment: CDR1 SNHLY and CDR2 FYNNEI. This CDR3 has 12 residues. This CDR3 is CASTPAQYGYTF. CDR3 DNA sequence: TGTGCCAGCACCCCCGCTCAGTATGGCTACACCTTC.

This chain uses TRBV19 with TRBJ2-5; D uncertain. V shed 1 base and J shed 2 bases, with 8 bases lying between them. CDR3 length equals 14 residues. Per germline, CDR1 LNHDA and CDR2 SQIVND (reference sequence). The CDR3 sequence is CASSIGGWQETQYF. The CDR3, as DNA: TGTGCCAGTAGTATAGGTGGCTGGCAAGAGACCCAGTACTTC.

V and J are TRBV11-3 and TRBJ2-3; a weak D match, TRBD1 (6 bases). V was trimmed by 4 bases and J by 0 bases, leaving 8 bases between them. CDR1 and CDR2 (germline): SGHNT, YENEEA. The CDR3 runs to 14 residues. The CDR3 DNA reads as TGTGCCAGCAGCTCTCAGGGGAGCACAGATACGCAGTATTTT. It translates to CASSSQGSTDTQYF.

The chain uses TRBV27 and TRBJ2-1, with 10 bases matching TRBD2. The CDR3 sequence is 20 residues long. The V gene end was trimmed by 4 bases and the J gene end by 7 bases; junction bases not matched to a gene: 22. The germline V gene encodes CDR1 MNHEY and CDR2 SMNVEV (reference sequence). For the CDR3, the DNA is TGTGCCAGCAGTTCCTACAGGTCGGGGTCTAGCGGGGGCAAGGTGAATGAGCAGTTCTTC. Residues: CASSSYRSGSSGGKVNEQFF.

This sequence joins TRBV18 and TRBJ1-1, with D maybe TRBD1 (6 bases). The CDR3 consists of 15 residues. From germline, CDR1 is KGHSH and CDR2 LQKENI. The germline V and J ends were trimmed by 5 bases and 1 base, with 14 bases remaining between them. The CDR3 DNA sequence: TGTGCCAGCTCAACACGACAGGCGCCGAACACTGAAGCTTTCTTT. This codes for CASSTRQAPNTEAFF.

The chain recombines TRBV5-6 with TRBJ2-2; the D gene is possibly TRBD1 (5 bases). V lost 0 bases to trimming and J lost 4 bases, with 16 bases between them. The CDR3 is made up of 17 amino acids. CDR1 and CDR2 from the germline V gene are SGHDT and YYEEEE. The CDR3 here is CASSLGHGARLTGELFF. In DNA form, the CDR3 reads TGTGCCAGCAGCTTGGGTCATGGGGCGCGTCTCACCGGGGAGCTGTTTTTT.

The chain recombines TRBV5-8 with TRBJ2-7, with a possible D match to TRBD2 (7 bases). CDR3 size: 16 residues. V lost 5 bases, J lost 1 base, and 19 bases lay in between. Germline assignment: CDR1 SGHTS and CDR2 YDEGEE. The CDR3 loop is CASRLRRGGPSYEQYF. In nucleotides, the CDR3 is TGTGCCAGCAGGCTGAGGAGGGGGGGACCTTCCTACGAGCAGTACTTC.

The CDR3 spells CATSVGGRQGTQPQHF. The DNA of the CDR3 is TGTGCCACCAGTGTGGGGGGAAGACAGGGCACCCAGCCCCAGCATTTT. The chain is built from TRBV24-1 and TRBJ1-5, with 7 bases fitting TRBD1. Trimming took 5 bases from V and 7 from J; bases not matched to a gene: 13. The germline V gene has CDR1 KGHDR and CDR2 SFDVKD. This CDR3 comprises 16 residues.

The rearrangement joins TRBV27 to TRBJ1-4; the match to TRBD1 covers 9 bases. This CDR3 contains 15 residues. The germline gives CDR1 MNHEY, CDR2 SMNVEV (reference sequence). The ends lost 4 bases at V and 8 bases at J; junction bases unmatched: 8. The DNA of the CDR3 is TGTGCCAGCAGTTCAACGGGACAGGGCAGGGAAAAACTGTTTTTT. This codes for CASSSTGQGREKLFF. Based on the CDR3 plus reference TRBV27 and TRBJ1-4, the full variable domain is EAQVTQNPRYLITVTGKKLTVTCSQNMNHEYMSWYRQDPGLGLRQIYYSMNVEVTDKGDVPEGYKVSRKEKRNFPLILESPSPNQTSLYFCASSSTGQGREKLFFGSGTQLSVL.

The V call is TRBV5-1, the J call TRBJ2-7, with TRBD1 as a possible D gene (6 bases). The germline gives CDR1 SGHRS, CDR2 YFSETQ. The CDR3 is 13 amino acids. V lost 0 bases to trimming and J lost 3 bases, with 7 bases between them. The DNA for the CDR3 is TGCGCCAGCAGCTTGGGGACAGTCTACGAGCAGTACTTC. It codes for CASSLGTVYEQYF.